The rows below give T cell receptor beta chains drawn from one sample of a study of shared T cell receptors in the human thymus. Generated by immunoSEQ multiplex PCR, the TCRdb table keeps only in-frame clones and is missing some. The sample records 600,000 to 900,000 clones, 80% to 90% being singletons. These records were also assigned to another study, of human thymus T cells.

Sequenced sample: thymocytes. These receptors all come from a girl under three years old with a congenital heart defect. The CDR3 runs from the conserved cysteine through the conserved F or W. A D gene is named only where the DNA matches it firmly. Expanded clones are given a class, and other clones once, few, many or no size at all.

TRBD1	.	TRBV5-1	TRBJ2-7	TGCGCCAGCAGCTTCGGGACAGGGGTTAGGAAGCAGTACTTC	CASSFGTGVRKQYF
TRBD1	.	TRBV5-1	TRBJ2-6	TGCGCCAGCAGCCTACACGGCCGGGACAGGGATCCCCCCACTGGGGCCAACGTCCTGACTTTC	CASSLHGRDRDPPTGANVLTF
TRBD1	.	TRBV18	TRBJ2-7	TGTGCCAGCTCACCAATCTACAGGGGGCCACTGATAACCTACGAGCAGTACTTC	CASSPIYRGPLITYEQYF
.	.	TRBV11-2	TRBJ1-1	TGTGCCAGCAGCCACACGGGGGTCAGGAACACTGAAGCTTTCTTT	CASSHTGVRNTEAFF
.	.	TRBV7-9	TRBJ2-7	TGTGCCAGCAGCGAGTCGGACAGCTCAACTTCCTACGAGCAGTACTTC	CASSESDSSTSYEQYF
.	.	TRBV5-6	TRBJ2-7	TGTGCCAGCAGCCCGGGGTACGGCTCCTACGAGCAGTACTTC	CASSPGYGSYEQYF
TRBD1	.	TRBV4-2	TRBJ1-2	TGTGCCAGCAGCCAAGATGGGCCAAGAACAGGGGGCTATGGCTACACCTTC	CASSQDGPRTGGYGYTF
TRBD2	.	TRBV12-5	TRBJ2-1	TGTGCTAGTGGTTTGGAAGCCCGGGACTACTACAATGAGCAGTTCTTC	CASGLEARDYYNEQFF
TRBD1	.	TRBV27	TRBJ2-1	TGTGCCAGCAGTTTTCGACAGGAACCCCAGGGGGTCGATGAGCAGTTCTTC	CASSFRQEPQGVDEQFF
.	.	TRBV11-2	TRBJ2-1	TGTGCCAGCAGCTTAGAGAGGTCGGTGGTCTACAATGAGCAGTTCTTC	CASSLERSVVYNEQFF
.	.	TRBV9	TRBJ2-2	TGTGCCAGCGACGACCGGACAGAAATGAACACCGGGGAGCTGTTTTTT	CASDDRTEMNTGELFF
TRBD1	.	TRBV19	TRBJ1-2	TGTGCCAGTAGTTCCCCCGGGACAGTCTCCTATGGCTACACCTTC	CASSSPGTVSYGYTF
.	.	TRBV9	TRBJ1-2	TGTGCCAGCAGCGGCAGGGGCCTCTATGGCTACACCTTC	CASSGRGLYGYTF
.	.	TRBV9	TRBJ1-2	TGTGCCAGCAGCGTGCTGGACAGAACATTCTATGGCTACACCTTC	CASSVLDRTFYGYTF
.	.	TRBV5-1	TRBJ1-1	TGCGCCAGCAGCTTGGACATGCACAGGGCCCACTTTGAAGCTTTCTTT	CASSLDMHRAHFEAFF
.	.	TRBV2	TRBJ1-5	TGTGCCAGCAGTGAACAGGGAAGCAATCAGCCCCAGCATTTT	CASSEQGSNQPQHF
.	.	TRBV2	TRBJ1-1	TGTGCCAGCCGCGACATTCCGGACACTGAAGCTTTCTTT	CASRDIPDTEAFF
TRBD2	.	TRBV9	TRBJ2-1	TGTGCCAGCAGTGTTAGCGGGCACCCCTCCTACAATGAGCAGTTCTTC	CASSVSGHPSYNEQFF
.	.	TRBV15	TRBJ2-6	TGTGCCACCAGCAGACTCCAGCAGCGCGCCCGACAGCCCCTCTCTGGGGCCAACGTCCTGACTTTC	CATSRLQQRARQPLSGANVLTF
.	.	TRBV12-1	TRBJ2-1	TGTGCCAGCAGCACCAGGTCGATCGGACGCGGGAATGAGCAGTTCTTC	CASSTRSIGRGNEQFF
TRBD1	.	TRBV6-5	TRBJ2-3	TGTGCCAGCACTCCTGGACAGGGAATAGATACGCAGTATTTT	CASTPGQGIDTQYF
TRBD1	.	TRBV19	TRBJ2-7	TGTGCCAGTAGTGATCCCGGGACAGCTTCCTACGAGCAGTACTTC	CASSDPGTASYEQYF
TRBD2	.	TRBV14	TRBJ2-7	TGTGCCAGCAGCCAGAGGCGGGGGACTAGCGGGGCCGAGCAGTACTTC	CASSQRRGTSGAEQYF
TRBD1	.	TRBV5-5	TRBJ2-7	TGTGCCAGCAGCTGGGCTGACAGGGGCTACGAGCAGTACTTC	CASSWADRGYEQYF
TRBD2	.	TRBV30	TRBJ2-1	TGTGCCTGGAGTGCGCTCCCTAGCGGGGGTCTGGGTGAGCAGTTCTTC	CAWSALPSGGLGEQFF
TRBD2	.	TRBV5-8	TRBJ2-7	TGTGCCAGCAGCCTCCCCGGGGGGTTCCCCTCCTACGAGCAGTACTTC	CASSLPGGFPSYEQYF
.	few	TRBV4-3	TRBJ1-2	TGCGCCAGCAGCCCGGACTCTCACGAGGATGGCTACACCTTC	CASSPDSHEDGYTF
.	.	TRBV10-3	TRBJ1-2	TGTGCCATCGGTGGGCGGTCTAACTATGGCTACACCTTC	CAIGGRSNYGYTF
.	once	TRBV29-1	TRBJ1-4	TGCAGCGCCGGTCTCCGGACTAATGAAAAACTGTTTTTT	CSAGLRTNEKLFF
.	.	TRBV2	TRBJ1-6	TGTGCCAGCCAGGCGGGACTTACTAATTCACCCCTCCACTTT	CASQAGLTNSPLHF
TRBD1	.	TRBV18	TRBJ2-3	TGTGCCAGCTCACCAAGTAGAGACAGGGGCACAGATACGCAGTATTTT	CASSPSRDRGTDTQYF